One sample yielded the 5 T cell receptor beta chains listed below, sequenced in a study of beta chain features in type 1 diabetes. Study-wide results and caveats: Within each of all four CD4+ subsets, Type 1 diabetes patients had TCRB CDR3s that were moderately but significantly shorter.

Antigen specificity for these receptors is unknown. Expressed TCRB transcripts got sequenced, as all isolated RNA was reverse transcribed. Sequencing used immunoSEQ multiplex PCR; TCRdb keeps in-frame clones, though not all of them. The data show 120,000 to 150,000 clones, around 13% seen once. The sequenced sample was central memory CD4+ T cells from blood. The receptor source for this set is a young man with type 1 diabetes.

The rearrangement joins TRBV5-1 to TRBJ1-5, with 8 bases matching TRBD1. The V and J ends lost 4 bases and 5 bases, in that order; junction bases with no gene match: 14. This CDR3 is built from 17 residues. Germline lookup yields CDR1 SGHRS and CDR2 YFSETQ. CDR3 sequence reads: CASSPGTGFPEDQPQHF. The CDR3 nucleotides read TGCGCCAGCAGCCCCGGGACAGGTTTTCCCGAAGATCAGCCCCAGCATTTT.

This clone was detected a few times. V is TRBV4-2 and J is TRBJ1-2; D uncertain. CDR1 LGHNA and CDR2 YNFKEQ come from the germline V gene. Deletions cut 3 bases from V and 7 bases from J, with 12 bases between. The CDR3 has 13 residues. DNA for the CDR3: TGTGCCAGCAGCCATGACCCAACCGCTGGCTACACCTTC. It translates to CASSHDPTAGYTF.

J is TRBJ2-5 and V is TRBV27; D unresolved. This CDR3 comprises 14 residues. V lost 7 bases to trimming and J lost 1 base, with 13 bases between them. The germline CDR1 and CDR2 sequences are MNHEY and SMNVEV (reference sequence). The CDR3 DNA reads as TGTGCCAGCACCCCCCGTGGTTTCCAAGAGACCCAGTACTTC. Protein sequence: CASTPRGFQETQYF.

This clone was seen a few times. The chain recombines TRBV5-4 with TRBJ1-1, with 7 bases fitting TRBD1. This CDR3 is built from 14 residues. V was pared by 0 bases and J by 2 bases, with 1 base of the junction left unmatched. The V gene's germline CDR1 is SGHNT and CDR2 YYREEE (reference sequence). The CDR3 protein is CASSLDRGNTEAFF. DNA for the CDR3: TGTGCCAGCAGCTTGGACAGGGGAAACACTGAAGCTTTCTTT.

The sample holds many counts of this clone. This sequence joins TRBV5-1 and TRBJ2-3, with D possibly being TRBD1 (6 bases). The CDR3 runs to 15 residues. The V end lost 0 bases, the J end lost 5 bases, and 13 bases lay between the germline ends. Germline V gene data show CDR1 as SGHRS and CDR2 as YFSETQ. CDR3 region: CASSLVPGAGDTQYF. CDR3 nucleotide sequence: TGCGCCAGCAGCTTGGTGCCAGGGGCGGGAGATACGCAGTATTTT.